This TCR beta chain was profiled in a study of blood T cell repertoires in COVID-19. Turning to the study itself: The United States, Italy and Spain supplied acute and convalescent COVID-19 samples. Sources were T cells, B-cell-depleted T cells, or PBMCs; the material itself was cDNA or gDNA.

Original data processing: Researchers report that nucleated cell counts were estimated from reference gene primer amplification. Clones were read by immunoSEQ multiplex PCR, and TCRdb kept only the in-frame ones, dropping some. That table furnishes V, J and clone size, whereas the DNA furnished D and trimming. The repertoire consists of 45,000 to 55,000 clones, with 87% occurring once and the leading ten covering about 7.8%. The CDR3 is made up of 12 amino acids. V was shortened by 8 bases and J by 5 bases, with 10 bases between the two germline ends. CDR1 and CDR2 from the germline V gene are SEHNR and FQNEAQ (reference sequence).

The sample taken for sequencing was peripheral blood. V and J are TRBV7-9 and TRBJ1-5, with D unclear. This TCR came from a man aged 50-60 years with active COVID-19. The CDR3 protein is CASSRVDQPQHF. CDR3 nucleotide sequence: TGTGCCAGCTCGAGGGTCGATCAGCCCCAGCATTTT.